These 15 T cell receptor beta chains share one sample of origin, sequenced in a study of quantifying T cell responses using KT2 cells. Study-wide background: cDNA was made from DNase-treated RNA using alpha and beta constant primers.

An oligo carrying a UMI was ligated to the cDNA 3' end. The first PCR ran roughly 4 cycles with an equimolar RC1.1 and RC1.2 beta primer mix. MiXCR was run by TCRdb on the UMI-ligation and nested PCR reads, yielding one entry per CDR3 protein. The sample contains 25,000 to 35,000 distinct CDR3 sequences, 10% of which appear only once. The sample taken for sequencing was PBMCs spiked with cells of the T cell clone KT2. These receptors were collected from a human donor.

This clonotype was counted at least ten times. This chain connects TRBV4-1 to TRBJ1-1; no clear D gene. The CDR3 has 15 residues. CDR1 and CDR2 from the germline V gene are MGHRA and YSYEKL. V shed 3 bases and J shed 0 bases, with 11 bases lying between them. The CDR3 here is CASSHPLVMNTEAFF. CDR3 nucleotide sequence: TGCGCCAGCAGCCACCCCCTTGTTATGAACACTGAAGCTTTCTTT.

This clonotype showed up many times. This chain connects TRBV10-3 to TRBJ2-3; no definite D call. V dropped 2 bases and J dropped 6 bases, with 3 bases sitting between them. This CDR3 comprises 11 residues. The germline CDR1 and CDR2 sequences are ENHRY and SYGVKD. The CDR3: CAISEQDTQYF. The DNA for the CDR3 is TGTGCCATCAGTGAGCAGGATACGCAGTATTTT.

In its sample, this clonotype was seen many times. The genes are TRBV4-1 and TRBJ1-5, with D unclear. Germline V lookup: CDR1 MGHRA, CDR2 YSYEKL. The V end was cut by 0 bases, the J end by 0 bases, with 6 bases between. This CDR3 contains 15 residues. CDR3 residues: CASSQEPYSNQPQHF. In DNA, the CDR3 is TGCGCCAGCAGCCAAGAGCCTTATAGCAATCAGCCCCAGCATTTT.

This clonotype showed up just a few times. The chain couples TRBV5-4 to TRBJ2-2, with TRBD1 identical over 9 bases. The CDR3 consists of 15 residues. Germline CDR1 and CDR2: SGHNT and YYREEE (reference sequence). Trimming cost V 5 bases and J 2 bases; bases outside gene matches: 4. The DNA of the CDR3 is TGTGCCAGCAGTTGGGACAGGGAAAACACCGGGGAGCTGTTTTTT. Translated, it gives CASSWDRENTGELFF.

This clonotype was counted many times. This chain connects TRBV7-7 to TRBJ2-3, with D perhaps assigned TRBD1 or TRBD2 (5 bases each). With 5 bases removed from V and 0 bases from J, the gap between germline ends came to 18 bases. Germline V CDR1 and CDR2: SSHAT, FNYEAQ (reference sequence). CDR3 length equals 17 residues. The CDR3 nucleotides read TGTGCCAGCAGCCCAGATGGGACGTTTGCTAGCACAGATACGCAGTATTTT. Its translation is CASSPDGTFASTDTQYF.

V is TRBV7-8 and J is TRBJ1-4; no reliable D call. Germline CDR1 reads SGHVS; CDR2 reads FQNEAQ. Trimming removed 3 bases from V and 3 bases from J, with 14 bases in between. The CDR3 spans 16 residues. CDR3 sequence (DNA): TGTGCCAGCAGCTTCATTTCGGGAAACCCTAATGAAAAACTGTTTTTT. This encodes CASSFISGNPNEKLFF.

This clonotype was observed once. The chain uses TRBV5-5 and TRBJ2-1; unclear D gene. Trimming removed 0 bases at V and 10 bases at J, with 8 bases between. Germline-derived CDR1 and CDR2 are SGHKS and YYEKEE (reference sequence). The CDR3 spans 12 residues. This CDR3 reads CASSLDIGEQFF. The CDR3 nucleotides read TGTGCCAGCAGCTTGGATATCGGGGAGCAGTTCTTC.

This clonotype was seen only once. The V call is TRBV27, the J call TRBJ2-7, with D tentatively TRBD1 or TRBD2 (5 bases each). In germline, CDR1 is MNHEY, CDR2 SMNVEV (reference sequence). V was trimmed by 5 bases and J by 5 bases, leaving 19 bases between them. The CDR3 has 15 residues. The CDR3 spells CASSTLPQGVNEQYF. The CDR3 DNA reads TGTGCCAGCAGTACCTTACCGCAGGGAGTTAACGAGCAGTACTTC.

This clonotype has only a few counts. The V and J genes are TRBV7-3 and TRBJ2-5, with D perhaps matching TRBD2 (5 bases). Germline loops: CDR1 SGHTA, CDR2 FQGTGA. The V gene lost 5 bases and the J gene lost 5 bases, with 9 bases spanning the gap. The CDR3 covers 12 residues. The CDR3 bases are TGTGCCAGCAGCCGCGGGTCGGAGACCCAGTACTTC. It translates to CASSRGSETQYF.

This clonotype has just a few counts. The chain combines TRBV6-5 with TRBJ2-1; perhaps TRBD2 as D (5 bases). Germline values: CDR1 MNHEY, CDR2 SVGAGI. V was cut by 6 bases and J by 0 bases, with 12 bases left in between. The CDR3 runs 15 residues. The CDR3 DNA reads TGTGCCAGCAGGCCCGGGATTAGCTCCTACAATGAGCAGTTCTTC. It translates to CASRPGISSYNEQFF.

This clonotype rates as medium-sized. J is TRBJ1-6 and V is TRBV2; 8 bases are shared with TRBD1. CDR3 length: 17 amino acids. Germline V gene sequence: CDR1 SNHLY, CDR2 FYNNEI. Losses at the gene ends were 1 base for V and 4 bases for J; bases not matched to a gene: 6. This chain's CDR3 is CASSEDRGRLYNSPLHF. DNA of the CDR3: TGTGCCAGCAGTGAAGACAGGGGGAGGTTATATAATTCACCCCTCCACTTT.

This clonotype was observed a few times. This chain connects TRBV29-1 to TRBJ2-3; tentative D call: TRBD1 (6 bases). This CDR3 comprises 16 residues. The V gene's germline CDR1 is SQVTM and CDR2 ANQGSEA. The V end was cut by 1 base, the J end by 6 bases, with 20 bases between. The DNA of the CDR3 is TGCAGCGTTGAAGGGGGGTCAGGGGCACCTGAGGATACGCAGTATTTT. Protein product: CSVEGGSGAPEDTQYF.

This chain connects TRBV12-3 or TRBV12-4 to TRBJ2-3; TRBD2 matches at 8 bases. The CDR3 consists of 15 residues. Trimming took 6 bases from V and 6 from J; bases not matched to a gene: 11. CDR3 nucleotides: TGTGCCAGCAGCCCCCGGGGGGGTTTGAGTGATACGCAGTATTTT. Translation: CASSPRGGLSDTQYF.

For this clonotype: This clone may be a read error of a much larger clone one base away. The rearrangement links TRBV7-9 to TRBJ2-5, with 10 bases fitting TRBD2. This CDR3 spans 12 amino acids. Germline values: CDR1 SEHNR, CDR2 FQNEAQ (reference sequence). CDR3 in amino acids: CVSSSGSETQYF. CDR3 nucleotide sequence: TGTGTCAGCTCTAGCGGGAGTGAGACCCAGTACTTC.

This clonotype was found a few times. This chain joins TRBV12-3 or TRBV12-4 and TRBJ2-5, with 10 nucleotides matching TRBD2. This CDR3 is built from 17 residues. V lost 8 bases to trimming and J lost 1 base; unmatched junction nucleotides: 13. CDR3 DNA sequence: TGTGCCAGCCTTGGGAGGCGGCTAGCGGGAGTCCAAGAGACCCAGTACTTC. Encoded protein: CASLGRRLAGVQETQYF.